These 10 T cell receptor beta chains share one sample of origin, sequenced in a study of neoadjuvant anti-PD-1 for oral cavity cancer. The repertoire was sequenced with immunoSEQ multiplex PCR; TCRdb's copy has only in-frame clones and lacks some. This table has over 10,000 clones, about three fifths appearing once. Sequenced here: PBMCs, sampled before nivolumab (anti-PD-1) treatment. These receptors were taken from a person aged 40 to 85 with oral cavity squamous cell carcinoma.

This clone has only a few counts. The rearrangement joins TRBV2 to TRBJ1-5; D might be TRBD1 (5 bases). Trimming removed 2 bases at V and 7 bases at J, with 21 bases between. This CDR3 is built from 17 residues. Per the germline V gene, CDR1 is SNHLY and CDR2 is FYNNEI. The CDR3 here is CASSETPGGRGGQPQHF. CDR3 nucleotide sequence: TGTGCCAGCAGTGAAACCCCTGGAGGGAGGGGTGGACAGCCCCAGCATTTT.

The chain recombines TRBV9 with TRBJ2-1; weak D call: TRBD2 (5 bases). CDR1 is SGDLS, CDR2 YYNGEE, per germline. Trimming took 6 bases from V and 0 from J, leaving 13 bases between them. The length of the CDR3 is 15 residues. The CDR3: CASTSSVSSYNEQFF. The CDR3 DNA reads as TGTGCCAGCACCAGTAGCGTTAGCTCCTACAATGAGCAGTTCTTC.

The rearrangement joins TRBV6-1 to TRBJ2-3; perhaps D is TRBD1 or TRBD2 (5 bases each). The CDR3 has 14 residues. V was trimmed by 6 bases and J by 6 bases, leaving 16 bases between them. Germline V gene lookup returns CDR1 MNHNS and CDR2 SASEGT. The CDR3 coding sequence is TGTGCCAGCAGGGATCCGGGGCGGCGGGATACGCAGTATTTT. Translation gives CASRDPGRRDTQYF.

V is TRBV7-8 and J is TRBJ2-2; weak D call: TRBD1 (6 bases). V gave up 2 bases and J gave up 2 bases, with 9 bases separating them. Germline CDR1 SGHVS, CDR2 FQNEAQ. This CDR3 spans 15 amino acids. The CDR3 loop is CASSLWTANTGELFF. The DNA of the CDR3 is TGTGCCAGCAGCTTATGGACAGCCAACACCGGGGAGCTGTTTTTT.

The chain employs TRBV7-2 and TRBJ1-5; possible D gene TRBD1, 5 bases. The CDR3 is 15 amino acids. Germline values: CDR1 SGHTA, CDR2 FQGNSA. The germline V and J ends were trimmed by 3 bases and 1 base, with 10 bases remaining between them. This chain's CDR3 is CASSFRQGSNQPQHF. DNA of the CDR3: TGTGCCAGCAGCTTCCGCCAGGGCAGCAATCAGCCCCAGCATTTT.

This clone was observed a single time. The chain combines TRBV4-1 with TRBJ2-5; the match to TRBD2 covers 7 bases. Trimming cost V 0 bases and J 0 bases; bases outside gene matches: 7. The CDR3 is 17 amino acids. Germline CDR1 MGHRA, CDR2 YSYEKL. The CDR3 DNA reads as TGCGCCAGCAGCCAAGATGTAAGCGGGGCCAACCAAGAGACCCAGTACTTC. Translating it yields CASSQDVSGANQETQYF.

The chain combines TRBV11-2 with TRBJ2-2; TRBD2 aligns across 7 bases. The CDR3 contains 15 residues. Germline V CDR1 and CDR2: SGHAT, FQNNGV. The J segment lost 5 bases and the V segment lost 6 bases, leaving 9 bases of the junction unmatched. The CDR3 spells CASRHSKGGTGELFF. DNA for the CDR3: TGTGCCAGCAGACATTCTAAGGGAGGGACCGGGGAGCTGTTTTTT.

V is TRBV2 and J is TRBJ2-7; D possibly corresponds to TRBD2 (5 bases). This CDR3 spans 14 amino acids. CDR1 is SNHLY and CDR2 is FYNNEI in the germline V gene. Trimming removed 4 bases from V and 3 bases from J, with 13 bases in between. The CDR3 sequence is CASSAPEGGYEQYF. CDR3 DNA: TGTGCCAGCAGTGCCCCCGAGGGTGGCTACGAGCAGTACTTC.

V usage is TRBV5-6 and J usage is TRBJ1-1; a weak D match, TRBD1 (5 bases). V lost 1 base, J lost 2 bases, and 18 bases lay in between. The length of the CDR3 is 17 residues. The germline V gene encodes CDR1 SGHDT and CDR2 YYEEEE. This CDR3 reads CASSLLGIEGLNTEAFF. Here the CDR3 DNA reads TGTGCCAGCAGCTTGTTAGGGATAGAGGGGCTCAACACTGAAGCTTTCTTT.

V usage is TRBV5-4 and J usage is TRBJ2-3; 8 positions agree with TRBD2. Germline V CDR1 and CDR2: SGHNT, YYREEE (reference sequence). The V and J ends lost 3 bases and 4 bases, in that order; junction bases with no gene match: 22. This CDR3 is built from 20 residues. The CDR3 coding sequence is TGTGCCAGCAGCTCGAGGTTGGGATCGGGGGGGCCTAAAGGTTCAGATACGCAGTATTTT. It codes for CASSSRLGSGGPKGSDTQYF.